This T cell receptor (beta chain) is from a study of cytomegalovirus exposure and HLA in healthy donors. Study observations and caveats: Most likely, a cluster of highly shared sequence variants arose as a sequencing artifact.

V gave up 4 bases and J gave up 3 bases, with 13 bases separating them. Germline values: CDR1 SGHDN, CDR2 FVKESK. The CDR3 extends over 14 amino acids. On this clone: Antigen: not known.

Primers for the PCR totalled 60 Vbeta and 13 Jbeta. Some clones are missing from TCRdb's copy, which holds only in-frame ones; the method was immunoSEQ multiplex PCR. The repertoire consists of around 150,000 clones, with roughly four fifths occurring once and the leading ten covering about 11%. The sample consisted of PBMCs. The source is a middle-aged man in good health and CMV-seropositive. The chain recombines TRBV14 with TRBJ2-7; D may be TRBD2 (6 bases). The CDR3 region has the DNA TGTGCCAGCAGCCCCTCCGGGGGTTTCTACGAGCAGTACTTC. The encoded protein is CASSPSGGFYEQYF.